Listed here are 14 T cell receptor beta chains from one sample, sequenced in a study of persistence of HIV-infected CD4 T cells. Overlapping HIV-1 Gag 15-mer peptides at about 1 ug per peptide per mL were used. CD4+ T cells upregulating both CD40 ligand and CD69 were sorted as responding cells. The libraries were made with immunoSEQ version 4 in survey mode. Generated by immunoSEQ multiplex PCR, the TCRdb table keeps only in-frame clones and is missing some. The sample gives under 20,000 clones, over 55% of which show up once; 1.5% to 2% is in the top ten. What these receptors recognize is not known. Sequenced material: CD4+ T cells sorted from PBMCs after approximately 18-hour stimulation, taken from a patient who received antiretroviral therapy. These receptors were taken from an adult woman with HIV who was CMV-seropositive.

The chain links TRBV30 to TRBJ1-2; 8 bases agree with TRBD1. The CDR3 runs 15 residues. Losses at the gene ends were 5 bases for V and 1 base for J; bases not matched to a gene: 9. Germline lookup yields CDR1 GTSNPN and CDR2 SVGIG (reference sequence). CDR3 sequence: CAWGWGQVINYGYTF. Here the CDR3 DNA reads TGTGCCTGGGGATGGGGACAGGTTATTAACTATGGCTACACCTTC.

The J gene is TRBJ1-6, the V gene TRBV5-6, with 9 bases aligning to TRBD1. J gave up 7 bases and V 2 bases, and 4 bases lay outside the gene matches. The CDR3 has 15 residues. Germline-derived CDR1 and CDR2 are SGHDT and YYEEEE. In nucleotides, the CDR3 is TGTGCCAGCAGCTTTTGGGACAGGGTAAATTCACCCCTCCACTTT. The encoded protein is CASSFWDRVNSPLHF.

V and J are TRBV5-1 and TRBJ2-1, with D tentatively TRBD1 (6 bases). Deletions cut 0 bases from V and 4 bases from J, with 11 bases between. Germline V gene lookup returns CDR1 SGHRS and CDR2 YFSETQ. The CDR3 loop spans 15 amino acids. The chain's CDR3 is CASSLGGPPYNEQFF. The DNA of the CDR3 is TGCGCCAGCAGCTTGGGGGGGCCCCCTTACAATGAGCAGTTCTTC.

V and J are TRBV3-1 (or the pseudogene TRBV3-2) and TRBJ2-7; D might be TRBD1 (6 bases). V was cut by 6 bases and J by 4 bases, with 16 bases left in between. From germline, CDR1 is LGHDT and CDR2 YNNKEL (reference sequence). The CDR3 is 14 residues long. The CDR3 region is CASRRNREDYEQYV. DNA for the CDR3: TGTGCCAGCAGGCGTAACAGGGAAGATTACGAGCAGTACGTC.

The rearrangement uses TRBV7-3 and TRBJ2-3; D might be TRBD1 (6 bases). This CDR3 region has 14 residues. With 0 bases removed from V and 4 bases from J, the gap between germline ends came to 8 bases. CDR1 and CDR2 from the germline V gene are SGHTA and FQGTGA. The CDR3 region is CASSLTQGPDTQYF. For the CDR3, the DNA is TGTGCCAGCAGCTTAACCCAGGGGCCAGATACGCAGTATTTT.

This clone has just a few counts. DNA of the CDR3: TGTGCCAGCAGGTTGGGGGGGCGGGGAGGCTACACCTTC. Translating it yields CASRLGGRGGYTF. The chain recombines TRBV12-3 or TRBV12-4 with TRBJ1-2; maybe TRBD1 (6 bases). Trimming left V 6 bases short and J 8 bases short, with 16 bases between. The CDR3 runs to 13 residues.

The chain employs TRBV19 and TRBJ1-5; 10 bases are a match to TRBD1. Per the germline V gene, CDR1 is LNHDA and CDR2 is SQIVND (reference sequence). This CDR3 region has 16 residues. Trimming at V came to 5 bases and at J to 3 bases, leaving 7 bases not matched to a gene. DNA of the CDR3: TGTGCCAGTAGTCTGGACAGGGGGGGAGACAATCAGCCCCAGCATTTT. It encodes CASSLDRGGDNQPQHF. The full variable domain, completed using reference TRBV19 and TRBJ1-5, is DGGITQSPKYLFRKEGQNVTLSCEQNLNHDAMYWYRQDPGQGLRLIYYSQIVNDFQKGDIAEGYSVSREKKESFPLTVTSAQKNPTAFYLCASSLDRGGDNQPQHFGDGTRLSIL.

This clone occurred a few times. Other DNA sequences in this sample translate to the same CDR3. CDR3 in DNA: TGTGCCAGCAGCCACCGGGGCGGCAATCAGCCCCAGCATTTT. Translated: CASSHRGGNQPQHF. The chain combines TRBV3-1 (or the pseudogene TRBV3-2) with TRBJ1-5; a possible D gene is TRBD1 (5 bases). This CDR3 comprises 14 residues. Deletions cut 3 bases from V and 2 bases from J, with 8 bases between. Germline values: CDR1 LGHDT, CDR2 YNNKEL (reference sequence).

This rearrangement joins TRBV24-1 to TRBJ2-1, with 7 bases lining up with TRBD1. This CDR3 has 11 amino acids. In germline, CDR1 is KGHDR, CDR2 SFDVKD. Germline trimming cut 6 bases from V and 13 bases from J; bases unmatched to any gene: 5. The CDR3 DNA follows: TGTGCCACCAGTTCGGGACAGCACCAGTTCTTC. As protein: CATSSGQHQFF.

The chain is built from TRBV7-9 and TRBJ1-1, with D maybe TRBD1 (5 bases). Germline V lookup: CDR1 SEHNR, CDR2 FQNEAQ (reference sequence). V lost 2 bases to trimming and J lost 1 base, with 11 bases between them. This CDR3 comprises 15 residues. The DNA for the CDR3 is TGTGCCAGCAGCTTATATGCGGGGACGAACACTGAAGCTTTCTTT. Amino acids: CASSLYAGTNTEAFF.

This clone is deemed medium-sized (0.01 to 0.1%). The chain recombines TRBV5-1 with TRBJ1-1; 7 positions agree with TRBD1. CDR1 and CDR2 (germline): SGHRS, YFSETQ. Trimming removed 0 bases from V and 4 bases from J; junction bases left unmatched: 3. This CDR3 has 14 residues. In nucleotides, the CDR3 is TGCGCCAGCAGCTTGGTCGGGACAGTCACTGAAGCTTTCTTT. Translating gives CASSLVGTVTEAFF.

This clone has only a few counts. The chain is built from TRBV12-5 and TRBJ1-6, with unresolved D. Germline V CDR1 and CDR2: LGHNT, FRNRAP. The CDR3 spans 13 residues. The V gene lost 0 bases and the J gene lost 7 bases, with 4 bases spanning the gap. As DNA, the CDR3 is TGTGCTAGTGGTTTGGTACAGAATTCACCCCTCCACTTT. This gives the protein CASGLVQNSPLHF.

V gene TRBV10-3 combines with J gene TRBJ1-2; 7 bases align to TRBD1. Germline CDR1 reads ENHRY; CDR2 reads SYGVKD. Trimming removed 2 bases from V and 9 bases from J; junction bases left unmatched: 6. The CDR3 covers 13 residues. The CDR3 reads CAISEPGDSRYTF. CDR3 nucleotides: TGTGCCATCAGTGAGCCGGGGGACAGCCGCTACACCTTC.

CDR3: CASSLRQGSEAFF. The CDR3 DNA reads TGTGCCAGTAGCTTAAGACAGGGCTCTGAAGCTTTCTTT. The chain has TRBV19 and TRBJ1-1; 7 bases are shared with TRBD1. J was trimmed by 6 bases and V by 6 bases; bases with no gene match: 7. The germline CDR1 and CDR2 sequences are LNHDA and SQIVND (reference sequence). There are 13 residues in the CDR3.